The 25 T cell receptor beta chains presented below share a single source sample, sequenced in a study of blood T cell repertoires in COVID-19. Measured with immunoSEQ multiplex PCR; TCRdb has only the in-frame clones, and not every one. The profile shows tens of thousands of clones, roughly 89% of them singletons. The sequencing sample was made of peripheral blood. The receptors originated from a man between 60 and 75 years old with acute or convalescent COVID-19.

CDR3 region: CASSLFFGGNQPQHF. The DNA of the CDR3 is TGTGCCAGCAGCTTGTTTTTCGGTGGTAATCAGCCCCAGCATTTT. This chain connects TRBV5-8 to TRBJ1-5; D gene ambiguous. This CDR3 spans 15 amino acids. CDR1 is SGHTS, CDR2 YDEGEE, per germline. V was shortened by 1 base and J by 4 bases, with 12 bases between the two germline ends.

The chain uses TRBV19 and TRBJ1-3; D is uncertain. Trimming shortened V by 3 bases and J by 0 bases, and 12 bases separated the two germline ends. CDR3 size: 16 residues. Germline CDR1 reads LNHDA; CDR2 reads SQIVND (reference sequence). The CDR3 bases are TGTGCCAGTAGTATGAATACAAGAAGCTCTGGAAACACCATATATTTT. This translates into CASSMNTRSSGNTIYF.

This chain connects TRBV7-3 to TRBJ2-3; no definite D call. The germline gives CDR1 SGHTA, CDR2 FQGTGA. This CDR3 spans 16 amino acids. Between the trimmed V and J ends, which lost 1 base and 0 bases, there was a span of 11 bases. The chain's CDR3 is CASSLIPGASTDTQYF. In DNA, the CDR3 is TGTGCCAGCAGCTTAATCCCAGGCGCCAGCACAGATACGCAGTATTTT.

CDR3 coding DNA: TGTGCCAGCAGCTGGGCCTTAGCGGGGGACCTTCGTCTGTTTTTT. It specifies CASSWALAGDLRLFF. V gene TRBV5-6 combines with J gene TRBJ2-2; 9 nucleotides align to TRBD2. Trimming removed 3 bases from V and 14 bases from J; junction bases left unmatched: 14. Germline CDR1 and CDR2: SGHDT and YYEEEE. This CDR3 has 15 amino acids. The full variable domain, its missing parts supplied by reference TRBV5-6 and TRBJ2-2, is DAGVTQSPTHLIKTRGQQVTLRCSPKSGHDTVSWYQQALGQGPQFIFQYYEEEERQRGNFPDRFSGHQFPNYSSELNVNALLLGDSALYLCASSWALAGDLRLFFGEGSRLTVL.

The chain couples TRBV7-2 to TRBJ2-7; 8 bases map to TRBD2. This CDR3 comprises 13 residues. V lost 0 bases to trimming and J lost 6 bases; unmatched junction nucleotides: 1. Germline CDR1 is SGHTA and CDR2 is FQGNSA. This chain's CDR3 is CASSLAGTSEQYF. In DNA form, the CDR3 reads TGTGCCAGCAGCTTAGCAGGGACTAGCGAGCAGTACTTC.

The rearrangement uses TRBV4-2 and TRBJ2-7; 9 nucleotides match TRBD2. In germline, CDR1 is LGHNA, CDR2 YNFKEQ. V shed 0 bases, J shed 2 bases, and the junction held 5 bases outside the gene matches. This CDR3 has 16 residues. CDR3 in amino acids: CASSQESSGVAYEQYF. In DNA form, the CDR3 reads TGTGCCAGCAGCCAAGAATCTAGCGGGGTGGCCTACGAGCAGTACTTC.

V gene TRBV5-6 combines with J gene TRBJ2-1; a possible D gene is TRBD2 (6 bases). Germline CDR1 SGHDT, CDR2 YYEEEE. V was shortened by 1 base and J by 0 bases, with 8 bases between the two germline ends. The CDR3 runs 15 residues. The CDR3 DNA follows: TGTGCCAGCAGCTTGCCCGGGAGCTCCTACAATGAGCAGTTCTTC. Protein product: CASSLPGSSYNEQFF. Complete variable domain (other parts from reference TRBV5-6 and TRBJ2-1): DAGVTQSPTHLIKTRGQQVTLRCSPKSGHDTVSWYQQALGQGPQFIFQYYEEEERQRGNFPDRFSGHQFPNYSSELNVNALLLGDSALYLCASSLPGSSYNEQFFGPGTRLTVL.

CDR3 sequence (DNA): TGCGCCAGCAGCGGACAGGGGGTAGGGACCGGGGAGCTGTTTTTT. This encodes CASSGQGVGTGELFF. This chain uses TRBV5-1 with TRBJ2-2; 10 bases fit TRBD1. This CDR3 region has 15 residues. Germline V CDR1 and CDR2: SGHRS, YFSETQ. After removal of 4 bases from V and 5 bases from J, the junction contained 5 bases not matched to a gene.

The DNA for the CDR3 is TGTGCTAGTGGTTCTTCCGACACCCTTGGGGAGCAGTACTTC. This translates into CASGSSDTLGEQYF. This chain connects TRBV12-5 to TRBJ2-7; D not resolved. V shed 4 bases and J shed 7 bases, with 17 bases lying between them. The CDR3 length is 14 residues. Per germline, CDR1 LGHNT and CDR2 FRNRAP.

The rearrangement links TRBV9 to TRBJ1-1, with D uncertain. The V end lost 1 base, the J end lost 6 bases, and 13 bases lay between the germline ends. The V gene's germline CDR1 is SGDLS and CDR2 YYNGEE. The CDR3 is 14 amino acids. CDR3: CASSVNSRGPEAFF. CDR3 nucleotide sequence: TGTGCCAGCAGCGTAAATAGTAGAGGGCCTGAAGCTTTCTTT. The whole variable domain, filled in from reference TRBV9 and TRBJ1-1, reads DSGVTQTPKHLITATGQRVTLRCSPRSGDLSVYWYQQSLDQGLQFLIQYYNGEERAKGNILERFSAQQFPDLHSELNLSSLELGDSALYFCASSVNSRGPEAFFGQGTRLTVV.

CDR3 DNA sequence: TGTGCCAGCAGCTTGAAAGGGGCCCACGAGCAGTACTTC. Translated: CASSLKGAHEQYF. The chain is built from TRBV5-4 and TRBJ2-7, with a weak D call TRBD1 (5 bases). This CDR3 region has 13 residues. Per germline, CDR1 SGHNT and CDR2 YYREEE (reference sequence). Trimming shortened V by 1 base and J by 5 bases, and 10 bases separated the two germline ends.

This chain connects TRBV4-3 to TRBJ2-3; TRBD2 matches at 10 bases. Germline CDR1 and CDR2: LGHNA and YSLEER. The CDR3 is 17 amino acids. Trimming at V came to 0 bases and at J to 5 bases, leaving 8 bases not matched to a gene. The CDR3, as DNA: TGCGCCAGCAGCCAAGAGTCTCGAAGCGGGGGGGTAGATACGCAGTATTTT. It yields the protein CASSQESRSGGVDTQYF.

The genes are TRBV30 and TRBJ1-3; D is perhaps TRBD1 (5 bases). The CDR3 loop spans 15 amino acids. The V end was cut by 1 base, the J end by 1 base, with 11 bases between. Germline V CDR1 and CDR2: GTSNPN, SVGIG (reference sequence). In DNA form, the CDR3 reads TGTGCCTGGAGTGCAGGCGGGGCTTCTGGAAACACCATATATTTT. As protein: CAWSAGGASGNTIYF.

V usage is TRBV9 and J usage is TRBJ2-7; 8 nucleotides line up with TRBD1. With 3 bases clipped from V and 5 bases from J, the junction kept 7 bases outside the gene matches. The CDR3 consists of 14 residues. Germline V gene sequence: CDR1 SGDLS, CDR2 YYNGEE. CDR3 coding DNA: TGTGCCAGCAGCGCCGCTTCGACAGGGGACGAGCAGTACTTC. It is translated as CASSAASTGDEQYF. Drawing the rest from reference TRBV9 and TRBJ2-7, the complete variable domain is DSGVTQTPKHLITATGQRVTLRCSPRSGDLSVYWYQQSLDQGLQFLIQYYNGEERAKGNILERFSAQQFPDLHSELNLSSLELGDSALYFCASSAASTGDEQYFGPGTRLTVT.

CDR3 loop: CASSPRTGGTYEQYF. CDR3 coding DNA: TGTGCCAGCAGCCCCCGGACAGGGGGTACCTACGAGCAGTACTTC. The J gene is TRBJ2-7, the V gene TRBV5-5; 10 positions agree with TRBD1. This CDR3 region has 15 residues. The J segment lost 2 bases and the V segment lost 4 bases, leaving 6 bases of the junction unmatched. Germline V gene sequence: CDR1 SGHKS, CDR2 YYEKEE (reference sequence).

This clone came up once. The chain carries TRBV10-2 and TRBJ2-7; TRBD1 matches at 9 bases. CDR1 is WSHSY, CDR2 SAAADI, per germline. CDR3 length equals 15 residues. J lost 5 bases, V lost 4 bases, and 9 bases had no gene match. In nucleotides, the CDR3 is TGCGCCAGCAGTGTCCGCGGGACAGGGTTGGACGAGCAGTACTTC. Amino acid sequence: CASSVRGTGLDEQYF.

This chain connects TRBV27 to TRBJ2-7; D is uncertain. This CDR3 comprises 13 residues. Looked up from germline, CDR1 is MNHEY and CDR2 is SMNVEV (reference sequence). Trimming took off 4 bases at V and 6 bases at J, with 13 bases between the two ends. The CDR3 loop is CASSYYGPPEQYF. The CDR3 DNA reads as TGTGCCAGCAGTTACTACGGCCCCCCCGAGCAGTACTTC.

The chain employs TRBV11-2 and TRBJ1-1; 7 bases are shared with TRBD1. CDR1 SGHAT and CDR2 FQNNGV come from the germline V gene. The CDR3 is 15 residues long. Unmatched junction bases numbered 6, after V lost 4 bases and J lost 1 base. The CDR3 coding sequence is TGTGCCAGCAGCTCCGGACGGACAGGGAACACTGAAGCTTTCTTT. Protein product: CASSSGRTGNTEAFF. The whole variable domain, remainder taken from reference TRBV11-2 and TRBJ1-1, is EAGVAQSPRYKIIEKRQSVAFWCNPISGHATLYWYQQILGQGPKLLIQFQNNGVVDDSQLPKDRFSAERLKGVDSTLKIQPAKLEDSAVYLCASSSGRTGNTEAFFGQGTRLTVV.

This clone was seen only a few times. This chain links TRBV29-1 with TRBJ1-4, with 7 nucleotides matching TRBD1. Germline assignment: CDR1 SQVTM and CDR2 ANQGSEA. The CDR3 is 16 residues long. V lost 7 bases to trimming and J lost 0 bases; unmatched junction nucleotides: 11. The CDR3 loop reads CSAWDSNPTTNEKLFF. The CDR3 nucleotides are TGCAGCGCCTGGGACAGTAACCCGACAACTAATGAAAAACTGTTTTTT. Drawing the rest from reference TRBV29-1 and TRBJ1-4, the complete variable domain is SAVISQKPSRDICQRGTSLTIQCQVDSQVTMMFWYRQQPGQSLTLIATANQGSEATYESGFVIDKFPISRPNLTFSTLTVSNMSPEDSSIYLCSAWDSNPTTNEKLFFGSGTQLSVL.

The chain has TRBV29-1 and TRBJ2-1; 10 bases are shared with TRBD2. There are 16 residues in the CDR3. Germline V gene data show CDR1 as SQVTM and CDR2 as ANQGSEA. V shed 1 base, J shed 8 bases, and the junction held 11 bases outside the gene matches. CDR3 in DNA: TGCAGCGTTGAAGCCTCCGGGAGCGGGGGGGATGATGAGCAGTTCTTC. Translation: CSVEASGSGGDDEQFF.

This chain uses TRBV3-1 (or the pseudogene TRBV3-2) with TRBJ1-2; a weak D match, TRBD1 (5 bases). V lost 0 bases, J lost 5 bases, and 16 bases lay in between. The CDR3 length is 16 residues. Germline V gene data show CDR1 as LGHDT and CDR2 as YNNKEL (reference sequence). This CDR3 reads CASSQDRAGGLYGYTF. In nucleotides, the CDR3 is TGTGCCAGCAGCCAAGATAGGGCGGGGGGACTGTATGGCTACACCTTC.

This clone was recorded only once. This chain uses TRBV19 with TRBJ2-1, with a weak D call TRBD1 (6 bases). This CDR3 comprises 17 residues. The germline gives CDR1 LNHDA, CDR2 SQIVND (reference sequence). Deletions cut 4 bases from V and 4 bases from J, with 20 bases between. The CDR3 sequence is CASSRTASNTKYNEQFF. In nucleotides, the CDR3 is TGTGCCAGTAGTAGGACAGCGTCGAATACTAAATACAATGAGCAGTTCTTC.

CDR3 residues: CASSAGGFNEQFF. The CDR3 nucleotides are TGTGCCAGCAGCGCCGGGGGGTTCAATGAGCAGTTCTTC. The J gene is TRBJ2-1, the V gene TRBV7-2, with 7 positions matching TRBD2. CDR1 is SGHTA and CDR2 is FQGNSA in the germline V gene. Losses at the gene ends were 5 bases for V and 6 bases for J; bases not matched to a gene: 4. The length of the CDR3 is 13 residues.

This rearrangement joins TRBV5-1 to TRBJ1-1, with TRBD1 matching 8 bases. V lost 4 bases, J lost 4 bases, and 12 bases stayed unmatched. This CDR3 is 16 amino acids long. CDR1 and CDR2 from the germline V gene are SGHRS and YFSETQ. This CDR3 reads CASSPGQGTTFTEAFF. The CDR3 DNA follows: TGCGCCAGCAGCCCAGGACAGGGTACCACCTTCACTGAAGCTTTCTTT.

V usage is TRBV7-9 and J usage is TRBJ2-3; TRBD1 matches 8 bases. CDR3 length: 18 residues. J gave up 2 bases and V 5 bases, and 15 bases lay outside the gene matches. Germline loops: CDR1 SEHNR, CDR2 FQNEAQ (reference sequence). The CDR3 here is CASSPKDRVEFHTDTQYF. Written as DNA, the CDR3 is TGTGCCAGCAGCCCAAAGGACAGGGTGGAGTTCCACACAGATACGCAGTATTTT.